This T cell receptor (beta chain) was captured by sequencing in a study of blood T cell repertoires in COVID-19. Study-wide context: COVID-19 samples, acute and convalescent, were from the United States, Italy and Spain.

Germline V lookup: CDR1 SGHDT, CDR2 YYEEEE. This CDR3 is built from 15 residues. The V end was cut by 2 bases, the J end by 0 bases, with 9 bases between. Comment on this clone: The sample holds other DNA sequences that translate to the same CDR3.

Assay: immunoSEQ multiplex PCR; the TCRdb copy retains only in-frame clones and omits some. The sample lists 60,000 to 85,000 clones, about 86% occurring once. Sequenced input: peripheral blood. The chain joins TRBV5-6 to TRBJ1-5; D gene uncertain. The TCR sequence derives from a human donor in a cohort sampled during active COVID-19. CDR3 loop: CASSFGLNSNQPQHF. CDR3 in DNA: TGTGCCAGCAGCTTTGGACTGAATAGCAATCAGCCCCAGCATTTT.